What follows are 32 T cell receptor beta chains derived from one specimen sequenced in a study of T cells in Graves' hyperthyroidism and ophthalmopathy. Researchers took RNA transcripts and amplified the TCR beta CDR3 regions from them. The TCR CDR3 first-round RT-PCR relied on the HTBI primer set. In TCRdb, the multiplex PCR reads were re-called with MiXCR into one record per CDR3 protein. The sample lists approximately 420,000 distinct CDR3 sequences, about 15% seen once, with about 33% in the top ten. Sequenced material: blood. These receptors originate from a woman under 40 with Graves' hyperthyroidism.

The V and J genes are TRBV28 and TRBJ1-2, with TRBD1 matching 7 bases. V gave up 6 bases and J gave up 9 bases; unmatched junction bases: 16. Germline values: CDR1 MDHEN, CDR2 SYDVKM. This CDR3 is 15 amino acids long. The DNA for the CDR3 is TGTGCCAGCAGAATGGGAGGGGGCGGTCAGTGGAGCTACACCTTC. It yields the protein CASRMGGGGQWSYTF.

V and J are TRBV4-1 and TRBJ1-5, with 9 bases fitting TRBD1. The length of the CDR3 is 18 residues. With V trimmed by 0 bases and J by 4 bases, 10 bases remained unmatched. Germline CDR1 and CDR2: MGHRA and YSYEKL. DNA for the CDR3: TGCGCCAGCAGCCAAGATCCCCCTGGGGACAGGGTTAATCAGCCCCAGCATTTT. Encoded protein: CASSQDPPGDRVNQPQHF.

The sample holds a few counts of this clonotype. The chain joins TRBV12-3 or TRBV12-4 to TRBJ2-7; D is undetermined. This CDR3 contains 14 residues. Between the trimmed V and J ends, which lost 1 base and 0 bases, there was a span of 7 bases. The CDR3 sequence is CASSLGQNSYEQYF. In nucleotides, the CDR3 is TGTGCCAGCAGTTTAGGGCAGAACTCCTACGAGCAGTACTTC.

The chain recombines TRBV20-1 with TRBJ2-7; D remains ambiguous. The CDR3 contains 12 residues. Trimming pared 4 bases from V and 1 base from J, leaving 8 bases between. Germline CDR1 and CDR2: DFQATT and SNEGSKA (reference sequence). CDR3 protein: CSAIGVSYEQYF. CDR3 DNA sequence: TGCAGTGCTATTGGGGTATCCTACGAGCAGTACTTC.

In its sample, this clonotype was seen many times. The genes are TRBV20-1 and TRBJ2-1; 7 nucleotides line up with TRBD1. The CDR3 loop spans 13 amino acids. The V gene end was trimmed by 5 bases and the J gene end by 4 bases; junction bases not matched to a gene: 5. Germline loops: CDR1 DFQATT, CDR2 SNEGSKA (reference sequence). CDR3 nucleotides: TGCAGTGCTCAACAGGGGACGTACAATGAGCAGTTCTTC. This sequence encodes CSAQQGTYNEQFF.

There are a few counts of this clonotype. The CDR3 loop reads CASSSSGEVEQFF. CDR3 sequence (DNA): TGTGCCAGCAGCTCTAGCGGGGAAGTTGAGCAGTTCTTC. The chain is built from TRBV5-5 and TRBJ2-1; 9 positions match TRBD2. The CDR3 is 13 amino acids. Germline CDR1 and CDR2: SGHKS and YYEKEE (reference sequence). Trimming took 3 bases from V and 9 from J; bases not matched to a gene: 4.

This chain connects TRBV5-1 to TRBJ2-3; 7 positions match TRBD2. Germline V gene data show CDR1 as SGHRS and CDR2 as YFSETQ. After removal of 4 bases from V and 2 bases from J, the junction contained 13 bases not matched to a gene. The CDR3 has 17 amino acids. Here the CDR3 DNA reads TGCGCCAGCAGCGCCCAGACTAGCCGTACCTACACAGATACGCAGTATTTT. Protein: CASSAQTSRTYTDTQYF.

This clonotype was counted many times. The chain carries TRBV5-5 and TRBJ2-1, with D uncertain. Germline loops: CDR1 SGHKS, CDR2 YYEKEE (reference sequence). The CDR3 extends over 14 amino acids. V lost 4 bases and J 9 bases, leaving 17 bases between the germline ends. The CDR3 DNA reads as TGTGCCAGCAGCGCCCGCCCAGAAGTCTCTGAGCAGTTCTTC. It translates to CASSARPEVSEQFF.

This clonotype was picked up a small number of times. The CDR3 coding sequence is TGTGCCAGCTCGGCGGGTGCCCAGGGAAGGACCCAGCATTTT. Residues: CASSAGAQGRTQHF. The rearrangement joins TRBV27 to TRBJ1-5, with D perhaps matching TRBD1 (5 bases). The CDR3 spans 14 residues. The V end was cut by 8 bases, the J end by 11 bases, with 22 bases between. The germline V gene encodes CDR1 MNHEY and CDR2 SMNVEV (reference sequence).

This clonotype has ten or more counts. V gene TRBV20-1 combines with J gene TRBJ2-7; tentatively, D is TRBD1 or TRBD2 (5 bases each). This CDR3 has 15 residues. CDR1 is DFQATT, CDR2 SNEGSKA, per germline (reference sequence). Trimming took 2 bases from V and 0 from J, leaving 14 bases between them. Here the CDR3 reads CSARPGTGISYEQYF. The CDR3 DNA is TGCAGTGCTAGACCCGGGACGGGGATCTCCTACGAGCAGTACTTC.

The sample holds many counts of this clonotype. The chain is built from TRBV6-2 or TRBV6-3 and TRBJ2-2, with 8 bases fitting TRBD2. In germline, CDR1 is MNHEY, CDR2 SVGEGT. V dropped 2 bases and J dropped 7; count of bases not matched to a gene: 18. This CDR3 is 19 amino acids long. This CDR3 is CASSYGSAGVGSYIGELFF. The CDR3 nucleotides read TGTGCCAGCAGTTACGGATCAGCGGGAGTTGGTTCGTATATCGGGGAGCTGTTTTTT.

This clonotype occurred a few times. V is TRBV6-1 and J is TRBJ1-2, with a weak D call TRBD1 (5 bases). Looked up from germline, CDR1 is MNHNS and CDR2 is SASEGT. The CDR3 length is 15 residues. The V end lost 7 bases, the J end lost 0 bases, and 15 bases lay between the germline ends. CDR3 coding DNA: TGTGCCAGCAATGGGGCGAATACAGCTAACTATGGCTACACCTTC. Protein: CASNGANTANYGYTF.

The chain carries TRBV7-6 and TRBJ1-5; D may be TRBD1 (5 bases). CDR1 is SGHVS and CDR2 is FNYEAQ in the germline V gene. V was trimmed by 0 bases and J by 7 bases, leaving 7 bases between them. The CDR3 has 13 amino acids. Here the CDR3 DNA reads TGTGCCAGCAGCTTAGCCGGGGACCAGCCCCAGCATTTT. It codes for CASSLAGDQPQHF.

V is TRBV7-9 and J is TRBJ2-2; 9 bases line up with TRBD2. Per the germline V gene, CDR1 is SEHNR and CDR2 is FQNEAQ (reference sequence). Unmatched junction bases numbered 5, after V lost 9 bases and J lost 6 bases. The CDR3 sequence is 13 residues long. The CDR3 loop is CASGGTSSGELFF. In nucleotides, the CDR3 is TGTGCCAGTGGTGGGACTAGCTCCGGGGAGCTGTTTTTT.

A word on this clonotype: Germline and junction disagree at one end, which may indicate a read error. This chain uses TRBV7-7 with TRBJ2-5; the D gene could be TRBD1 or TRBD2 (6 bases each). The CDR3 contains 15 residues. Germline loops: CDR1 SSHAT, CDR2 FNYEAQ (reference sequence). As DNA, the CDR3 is TGTGCTAGCAGCTTAGATGGGGGGCCAGGGGAGACCCAGTACTTC. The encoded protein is CASSLDGGPGETQYF.

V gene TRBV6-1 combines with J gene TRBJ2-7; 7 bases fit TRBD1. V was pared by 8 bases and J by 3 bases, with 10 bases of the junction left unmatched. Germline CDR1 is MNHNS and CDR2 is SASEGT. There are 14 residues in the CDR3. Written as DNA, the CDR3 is TGTGCCAGCCGGTCCGCTGACAGGGTCTACGAGCAGTACTTC. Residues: CASRSADRVYEQYF.

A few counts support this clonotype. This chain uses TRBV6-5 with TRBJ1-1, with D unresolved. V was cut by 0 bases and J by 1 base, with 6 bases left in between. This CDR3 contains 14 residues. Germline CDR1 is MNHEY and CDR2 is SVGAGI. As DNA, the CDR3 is TGTGCCAGCAGTTACTCCCGGACGAACACTGAAGCTTTCTTT. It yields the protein CASSYSRTNTEAFF.

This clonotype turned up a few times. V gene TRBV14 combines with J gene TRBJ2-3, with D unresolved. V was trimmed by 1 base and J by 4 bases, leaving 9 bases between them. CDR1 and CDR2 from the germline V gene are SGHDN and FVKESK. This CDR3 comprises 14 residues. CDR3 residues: CASSQAFTADTQYF. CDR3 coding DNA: TGTGCCAGCAGCCAAGCGTTTACGGCAGATACGCAGTATTTT.

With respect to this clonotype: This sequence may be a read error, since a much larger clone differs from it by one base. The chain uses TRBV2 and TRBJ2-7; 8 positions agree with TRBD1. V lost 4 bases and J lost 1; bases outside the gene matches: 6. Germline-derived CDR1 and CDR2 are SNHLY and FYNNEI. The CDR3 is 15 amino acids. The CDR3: CASSAMGQVSYEQYF. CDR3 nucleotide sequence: TGTGCCAGCAGTGCAATGGGACAGGTTTCCTACGAGCAGTACTTC.

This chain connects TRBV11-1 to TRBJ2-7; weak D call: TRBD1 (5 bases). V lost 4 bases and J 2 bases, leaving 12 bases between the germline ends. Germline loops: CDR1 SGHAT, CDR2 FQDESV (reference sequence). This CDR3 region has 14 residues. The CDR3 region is CASSSTRGTYEQYF. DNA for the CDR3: TGTGCCAGCAGCTCTACAAGGGGAACCTACGAGCAGTACTTC.

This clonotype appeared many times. CDR3 nucleotide sequence: TGTGCCTGGAGTGACCTAGTGGCTGAGCAGTTCTTC. This codes for CAWSDLVAEQFF. The rearrangement joins TRBV30 to TRBJ2-1; D is ambiguous. Germline assignment: CDR1 GTSNPN and CDR2 SVGIG (reference sequence). This CDR3 spans 12 amino acids. V lost 1 base, J lost 9 bases, and 10 bases lay in between.

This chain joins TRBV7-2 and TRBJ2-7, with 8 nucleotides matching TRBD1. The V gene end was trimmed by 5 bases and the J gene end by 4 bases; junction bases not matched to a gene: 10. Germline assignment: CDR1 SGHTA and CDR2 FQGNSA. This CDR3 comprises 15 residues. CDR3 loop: CASSRRGTGIYEQYF. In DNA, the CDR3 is TGTGCCAGCAGCCGACGTGGGACAGGTATTTACGAGCAGTACTTC.

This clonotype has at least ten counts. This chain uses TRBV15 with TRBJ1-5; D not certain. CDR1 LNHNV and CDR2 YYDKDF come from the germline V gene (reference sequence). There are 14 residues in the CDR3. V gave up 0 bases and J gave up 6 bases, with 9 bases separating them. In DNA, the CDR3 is TGTGCCACCAGCAGAGAGTATGAGGGTCAGCCCCAGCATTTT. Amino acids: CATSREYEGQPQHF.

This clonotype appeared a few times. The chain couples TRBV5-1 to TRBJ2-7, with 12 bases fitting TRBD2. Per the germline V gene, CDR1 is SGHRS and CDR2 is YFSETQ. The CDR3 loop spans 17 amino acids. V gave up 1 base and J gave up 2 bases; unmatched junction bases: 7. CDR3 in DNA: TGCGCCAGCAGCTTGAACGGACTAGCGGGAATTGCCTACGAGCAGTACTTC. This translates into CASSLNGLAGIAYEQYF.

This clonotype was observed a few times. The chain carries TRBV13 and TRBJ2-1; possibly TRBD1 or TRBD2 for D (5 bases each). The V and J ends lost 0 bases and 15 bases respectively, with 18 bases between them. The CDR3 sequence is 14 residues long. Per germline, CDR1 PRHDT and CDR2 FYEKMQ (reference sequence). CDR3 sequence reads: CASSLGDSTPGGFF. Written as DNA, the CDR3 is TGTGCCAGCAGCTTAGGGGACTCTACCCCTGGGGGGTTCTTC.

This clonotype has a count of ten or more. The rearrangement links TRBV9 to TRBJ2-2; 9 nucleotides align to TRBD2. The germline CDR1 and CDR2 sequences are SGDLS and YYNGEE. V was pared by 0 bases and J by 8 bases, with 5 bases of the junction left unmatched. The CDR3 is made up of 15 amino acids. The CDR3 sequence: CASSVGTSGSGELFF. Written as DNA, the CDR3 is TGTGCCAGCAGCGTAGGTACTAGCGGGTCTGGGGAGCTGTTTTTT. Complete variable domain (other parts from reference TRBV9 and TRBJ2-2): DSGVTQTPKHLITATGQRVTLRCSPRSGDLSVYWYQQSLDQGLQFLIQYYNGEERAKGNILERFSAQQFPDLHSELNLSSLELGDSALYFCASSVGTSGSGELFFGEGSRLTVL.

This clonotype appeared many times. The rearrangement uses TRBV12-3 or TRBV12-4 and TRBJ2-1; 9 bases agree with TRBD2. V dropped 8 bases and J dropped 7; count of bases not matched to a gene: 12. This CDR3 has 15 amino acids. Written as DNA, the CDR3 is TGTGCCAGCTGGGCGGCGGGAGGGCCGGGGAATGAGCAGTTCTTC. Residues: CASWAAGGPGNEQFF.

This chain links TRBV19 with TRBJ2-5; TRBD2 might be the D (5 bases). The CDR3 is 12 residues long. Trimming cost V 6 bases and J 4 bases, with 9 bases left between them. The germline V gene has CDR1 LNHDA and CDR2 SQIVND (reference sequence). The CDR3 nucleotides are TGTGCCAGTAGCGGACTTCGAGAGACCCAGTACTTC. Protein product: CASSGLRETQYF.

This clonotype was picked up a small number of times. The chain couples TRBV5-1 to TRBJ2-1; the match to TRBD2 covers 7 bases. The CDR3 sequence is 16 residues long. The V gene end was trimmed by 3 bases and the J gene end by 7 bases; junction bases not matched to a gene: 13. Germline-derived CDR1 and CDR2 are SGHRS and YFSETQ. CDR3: CASSWQAGGGLNEQFF. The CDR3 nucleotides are TGCGCCAGCAGCTGGCAAGCGGGCGGGGGTTTAAATGAGCAGTTCTTC.

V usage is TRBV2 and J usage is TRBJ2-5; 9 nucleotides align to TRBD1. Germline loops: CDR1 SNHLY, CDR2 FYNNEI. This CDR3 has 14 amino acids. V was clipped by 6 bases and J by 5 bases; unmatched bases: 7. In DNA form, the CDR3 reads TGTGCCAGCAGCAACAGGGGGCTCCAGGAGACCCAGTACTTC. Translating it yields CASSNRGLQETQYF.

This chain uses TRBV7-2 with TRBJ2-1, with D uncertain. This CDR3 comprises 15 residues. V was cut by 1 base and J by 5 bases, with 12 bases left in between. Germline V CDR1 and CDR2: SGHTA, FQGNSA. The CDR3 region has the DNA TGTGCCAGCAGCTTAGTTCCTCTACGGGACAATGAGCAGTTCTTC. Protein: CASSLVPLRDNEQFF.

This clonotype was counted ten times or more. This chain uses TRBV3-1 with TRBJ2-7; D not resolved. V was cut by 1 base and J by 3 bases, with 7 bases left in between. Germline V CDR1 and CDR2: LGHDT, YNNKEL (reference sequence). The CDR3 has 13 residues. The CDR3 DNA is TGTGCCAGCAGCCAAGTAAGGAACTACGAGCAGTACTTC. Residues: CASSQVRNYEQYF.